This T cell receptor beta chain originates from a study of response to subunit inactivated influenza vaccine. Study findings and constraints: The authors offered the suggestion that each seasonal influenza vaccination recruits few new T cells.

This clonotype was counted at least ten times. Its antigen is still unknown. In TCRdb, the RT-PCR reads were re-called with MiXCR into one record per CDR3 protein. The profile covers more than 400,000 distinct CDR3 sequences, with approximately 7.2% appearing a single time and 10% to 15% taken by the ten largest. This material consisted of PBMCs from blood, taken roughly 24 months after vaccination. This receptor was taken from a man between 45 and 75 years old who received an inactivated influenza vaccine.

The CDR3 loop reads CSASGGQMNTEAFF. The CDR3 bases are TGCAGTGCTAGTGGGGGACAGATGAACACTGAAGCTTTCTTT. V and J are TRBV20-1 and TRBJ1-1; 7 bases are a match to TRBD1. Germline CDR1 reads DFQATT; CDR2 reads SNEGSKA (reference sequence). The V gene end was trimmed by 3 bases and the J gene end by 0 bases; junction bases not matched to a gene: 4. The CDR3 is made up of 14 amino acids.